This TCR beta chain was sequenced for a study of blood T cell repertoires in COVID-19 (dated by TCRdb to 2020 to 2022). Looking at the study overall: The collaborator samples originated in the United States, Italy and Spain and spanned the acute and convalescent phases of COVID-19. A de-identified subject ID, COVID-19 status, age in years and sex were almost always included in the sample metadata. The repertoires were released in a freely available public database meant as a resource for research on the immune response to SARS-CoV-2. The samples were drawn from two sources: the first 160 participants of the ongoing ImmuneRACE study, and 950 to 1,500 subjects contributed by 6 global collaborators. The material from the prospective study consisted of cDNA or gDNA derived from T cells, B-cell-depleted T cells, or PBMCs. Where HLA class I and class II types were available, the types were taken from metadata supplied by the sample provider, not from assay-based typing. Deeply sampled blood TCRbeta repertoires from subjects exposed to, actively infected with, or recovered from COVID-19 were included in the dataset.

Details on this clone: This clone's antigen is unknown. No base-level quality is on record; no much larger clone is a single base apart.

What the study reported, not specific to this receptor: How much clinical and demographic metadata was included differed by source and by participant, and the metadata was provided uncurated.

V and J are trimmed by 4 bases and 2 bases, and the gene matches miss 12 bases of the junction. CDR1 SGHNT and CDR2 YYREEE are derived from the germline V gene (reference sequence). Reading from cysteine to phenylalanine, the CDR3 counts 18 amino acids. Kept here is only the CDR3 DNA, which spans 54 bases and is read in frame from base 1. Samples from volunteer blood donors who had recovered from COVID-19 were contributed by a second Seattle source. The collaborating institutions used their own protocols to collect whole blood in K2EDTA tubes. For TCRbeta analysis, collaborators shipped samples as frozen whole blood, isolated PBMCs, or DNA extracted from either of those sample types. TCRbeta CDR3 regions were amplified from genomic DNA by means of the immunoSEQ Assay, a bias-controlled multiplex PCR. As for the authors' bioinformatics: The number of nucleated cells in each sample was estimated by amplification of reference gene primers within the assay. To quantify the absolute abundance of each unique TCRbeta CDR3 rearrangement, sequence reads were collapsed and filtered. Productive Simpson clonality was computed per sample as the square root of Simpson's diversity index over productive rearrangements. TCRdb's version of the immuneACCESS table is confined to in-frame rearrangements and falls short of the full clone set. An unresolved V gene accounts for under half of the shortfall where checked; the remainder is of unknown origin. V, J and clone size are taken as reported in that table, and D and trimming were inferred from the DNA itself. Within this sample are some 250,000 clones, with 88% of them counted one time only. The top ten constitute 0.95% to 1% of the sample.

This TCR came from a woman between 35 and 50 years old who had recovered from COVID-19. The rearranged chain carries TRBV5-4 and TRBJ2-7; the junction holds 13 bases that match TRBD2. Sequenced material: peripheral blood. The CDR3 in this case is CASSHGTSGTSGTYEQYF. DNA sequence: TGTGCCAGCAGCCACGGGACTAGCGGGACCTCAGGGACCTACGAGCAGTACTTC. Here the CDR3 is joined to the reference TRBV5-4 and TRBJ2-7 genes, and the full variable domain is: ETGVTQSPTHLIKTRGQQVTLRCSSQSGHNTVSWYQQALGQGPQFIFQYYREEENGRGNFPPRFSGLQFPNYSSELNVNALELDDSALYLCASSHGTSGTSGTYEQYFGPGTRLTVT.